A single T cell receptor beta chain is shown here with its context. These data are taken from a study of T-cell memory formation after mild COVID-19. Germline lookup yields CDR1 MRHNA and CDR2 SNTAGT. The V end lost 3 bases, the J end lost 1 base, and 11 bases lay between the germline ends. The CDR3 consists of 15 residues. TCR alpha and TCR beta cDNA libraries carrying sample barcodes and UMIs came from 5'RACE with constant-segment primers. TCRdb itself ran the 5' RACE reads through MiXCR, one entry per CDR3 protein. Of hundreds of thousands of distinct CDR3 sequences listed, approximately 29% were seen once; the top ten hold 13%.

Sequencing was performed on PBMCs or a T cell subset sorted from them (not recorded which). The chain uses TRBV6-4 and TRBJ2-3; D is perhaps TRBD2 (6 bases). The clonotype comes from an adult woman who had mild COVID-19 (a few samples of this study predate the infection). Cell type and time point are not known. The CDR3 here is CASSEGGLGTDTQYF. CDR3 in DNA: TGTGCCAGCAGTGAGGGGGGATTGGGCACAGATACGCAGTATTTT.